The 24 T cell receptor beta chains given below trace back to one sample, sequenced in a study of Tregs in tolerant kidney transplant recipients. TCRdb keeps only in-frame clones here, not all; method: immunoSEQ multiplex PCR. Recorded for this sample: fewer than 35,000 clones. This material consisted of CD8+ T cells from blood, taken before the transplant. All receptors come from a human donor who received a combined kidney and bone marrow transplant.

With respect to this clone: The sequenced fragment ends 3 residues before the CDR3 boundary, so the rest is inferred from the germline J gene. The chain combines TRBV6-2 or TRBV6-3 with TRBJ1-1; tentative D call: TRBD1 (6 bases). The CDR3 is 15 residues long. Per the germline V gene, CDR1 is MNHEY and CDR2 is SVGEGT. Trimming stripped 2 bases from V and 2 bases from J, with 12 bases between. This chain's CDR3 is CASSYGGHANTEAFF. The part of the CDR3 DNA that was read is TGTGCCAGCAGTTACGGGGGACACGCTAACACTGAA.

A remark on this clone: The read halts 3 residues ahead of the CDR3 end, with the missing end drawn from the germline J gene. The chain joins TRBV5-1 to TRBJ2-5; TRBD1 matches 7 bases. V dropped 1 base and J dropped 2; count of bases not matched to a gene: 5. The germline CDR1 and CDR2 sequences are SGHRS and YFSETQ. CDR3 length equals 15 residues. The CDR3 sequence is CASSLRDSAQETQYF. Incomplete CDR3 DNA: TGCGCCAGCAGCTTGCGGGACAGCGCTCAAGAGACC.

About this clone: The sequenced fragment ends 3 residues before the CDR3 boundary, so the rest is inferred from the germline J gene. This chain connects TRBV18 to TRBJ1-5; 10 bases fit TRBD1. Trimming at V came to 3 bases and at J to 1 base, leaving 6 bases not matched to a gene. Germline CDR1 reads KGHSH; CDR2 reads LQKENI. The CDR3 runs to 17 residues. The part of the CDR3 DNA that was read is TGTGCCAGCTCACCCGACAGGGGGCCGAGGAGCAATCAGCCC. It translates to CASSPDRGPRSNQP. In full, the CDR3 is CASSPDRGPRSNQPQHF.

As concerns this clone: The read falls 3 residues short of the CDR3 end, and the missing part is taken from the germline J gene. The chain couples TRBV13 to TRBJ1-1; 9 positions match TRBD1. From germline, CDR1 is PRHDT and CDR2 FYEKMQ (reference sequence). This CDR3 comprises 15 residues. V dropped 4 bases and J dropped 3; count of bases not matched to a gene: 6. The part of the CDR3 DNA that was read is TGTGCCAGCAGCTACTTACAGGGGGCTGACACTGAA. It encodes CASSYLQGADTE. The whole CDR3 protein reads CASSYLQGADTEAFF. Complete variable domain (other parts from reference TRBV13 and TRBJ1-1): AAGVIQSPRHLIKEKRETATLKCYPIPRHDTVYWYQQGPGQDPQFLISFYEKMQSDKGSIPDRFSAQQFSDYHSELNMSSLELGDSALYFCASSYLQGADTEAFFGQGTRLTVV.

Remarks on this clone: The read gets to within 3 residues of the CDR3 end, and the germline J gene fills in the rest. V is TRBV30 and J is TRBJ1-4; 8 bases are a match to TRBD1. The CDR3 runs 14 residues. The V and J ends lost 3 bases and 8 bases, in that order; junction bases with no gene match: 8. Germline V gives CDR1 GTSNPN, CDR2 SVGIG (reference sequence). The sequenced part of the CDR3 DNA is TGTGCCTGGAGATACAGGGGGTTTGGAGAAAAA. This codes for CAWRYRGFGEK. The complete CDR3 protein is CAWRYRGFGEKLFF.

On this clone itself: From the germline J gene comes the end of the CDR3, since the read stops 3 residues before it. The rearrangement uses TRBV19 and TRBJ1-5, with TRBD1 matching 9 bases. J gave up 0 bases and V 4 bases, and 4 bases lay outside the gene matches. The CDR3 length is 16 residues. From germline, CDR1 is LNHDA and CDR2 SQIVND (reference sequence). The covered CDR3 bases are TGTGCCAGTAGTACCCGGACAGGGGATAGCAATCAGCCC. Protein: CASSTRTGDSNQP. The CDR3 as a whole reads CASSTRTGDSNQPQHF.

With respect to this clone: From the germline J gene comes the end of the CDR3, since the read stops 3 residues before it. This chain joins TRBV2 and TRBJ1-2; D is possibly TRBD1 (5 bases). Trimming took off 2 bases at V and 4 bases at J, with 14 bases between the two ends. The CDR3 covers 15 residues. The germline gives CDR1 SNHLY, CDR2 FYNNEI. The sequenced part of the CDR3 DNA is TGTGCCAGCAGTGAACGGGGGGGTCTCGGCTATGGC. This codes for CASSERGGLGYG. The complete CDR3 reads CASSERGGLGYGYTF.

On this clone: The CDR3 end lies 3 residues beyond the end of the read and is filled in from the germline J gene. The gene calls are TRBV7-8 and TRBJ2-3; 10 bases align to TRBD2. CDR3 length equals 17 residues. Germline V gives CDR1 SGHVS, CDR2 FQNEAQ. Trimming took 1 base from V and 6 from J; bases not matched to a gene: 10. The CDR3 protein is CASSLEREGLAHDTQYF. The CDR3 DNA, read in part, is TGTGCCAGCAGCTTAGAGCGAGAGGGACTAGCGCACGATACG.

A remark on this clone: The read is 3 residues too short to cover the CDR3 end, so that end is filled in from the germline J gene. This chain joins TRBV6-1 and TRBJ1-2, with a possible D match to TRBD1 (6 bases). Germline V gene data show CDR1 as MNHNS and CDR2 as SASEGT. The CDR3 loop spans 14 amino acids. V was clipped by 4 bases and J by 2 bases, with 11 bases between them. The CDR3 DNA, read in part, is TGTGCCAGCAGTGGGACAGCCGCCAACTATGGC. Translated, it gives CASSGTAANYG. The full CDR3 protein is CASSGTAANYGYTF.

About this clone: The missing CDR3 end, 3 residues past where the read stops, is filled in from the germline J gene. The rearrangement links TRBV2 to TRBJ2-7, with 9 bases aligning to TRBD1. The germline CDR1 and CDR2 sequences are SNHLY and FYNNEI. The CDR3 covers 14 residues. With V trimmed by 7 bases and J by 2 bases, 6 bases remained unmatched. The sequenced part of the CDR3 DNA is TGTGCCAGCACTCCCAACAGGGGGCCCTACGAG. Protein: CASTPNRGPYE. The complete CDR3 protein is CASTPNRGPYEQYF.

Of note for this clone: The CDR3 end is not reached by the read, which stops 3 residues before it; the germline J gene fills it in. This chain links TRBV6-2 or TRBV6-3 with TRBJ2-4; D is uncertain. Trimming cost V 2 bases and J 0 bases, with 8 bases left between them. The CDR3 loop spans 15 amino acids. CDR1 is MNHEY, CDR2 SVGEGT, per germline. Partial CDR3 DNA: TGTGCCAGCAGTTACGTCCCAATAGCCAAAAACATT. This translates into CASSYVPIAKNI. The full CDR3 sequence reads CASSYVPIAKNIQYF.

Notes on this clone: Read coverage stops 3 residues before the CDR3 terminus; the germline J gene supplies the remainder. The chain recombines TRBV2 with TRBJ2-1, with D tentatively TRBD2 (7 bases). CDR1 is SNHLY, CDR2 FYNNEI, per germline. The CDR3 contains 13 residues. V lost 7 bases and J lost 5, with 12 bases in between. The sequenced CDR3 bases are TGTGCCAGCATAGGCGGGGGCGACAATGAG. This translates into CASIGGGDNE. The full CDR3 is CASIGGGDNEQFF.

With regard to this clone: The read ends 3 residues before the CDR3 terminus; that terminus is restored from the germline J gene. The chain joins TRBV19 to TRBJ1-1; 7 bases are a match to TRBD1. The CDR3 consists of 15 residues. Germline CDR1 LNHDA, CDR2 SQIVND (reference sequence). The V segment lost 3 bases and the J segment 0 bases; nucleotides outside the gene matches: 4. CDR3 region: CASSIIGQVNTEAFF. The sequenced part of the CDR3 DNA is TGTGCCAGTAGTATTATTGGACAGGTGAACACTGAA.

To note about this clone: The read ends 3 residues before the CDR3 terminus; that terminus is restored from the germline J gene. The chain recombines TRBV19 with TRBJ2-7; D might be TRBD2 (6 bases). Trimming took 5 bases from V and 2 from J, leaving 16 bases between them. This CDR3 comprises 15 residues. Germline assignment: CDR1 LNHDA and CDR2 SQIVND (reference sequence). Incomplete CDR3 DNA: TGTGCCAGTAGTTTCATAGCGGAGACTACCTACGAG. Protein: CASSFIAETTYE. The CDR3 in full is CASSFIAETTYEQYF.

For this clone: The read halts 3 residues ahead of the CDR3 end, with the missing end drawn from the germline J gene. V usage is TRBV7-2 and J usage is TRBJ2-5, with 8 bases aligning to TRBD1. The CDR3 contains 18 residues. Looked up from germline, CDR1 is SGHTA and CDR2 is FQGNSA. Germline trimming cut 0 bases from V and 5 bases from J; bases unmatched to any gene: 14. The part of the CDR3 DNA that was read is TGTGCCAGCAGCTTAGCCGCAGGGGGCGGTTTGCGTACCGAGACC. Its translation is CASSLAAGGGLRTET. The entire CDR3 is CASSLAAGGGLRTETQYF.

The CDR3 bases that were read are TGTGCCTGGAGTGGCACAGAGAATGGC. Its protein product is CAWSGTENG. The complete CDR3 protein is CAWSGTENGYTF. The chain uses TRBV30 and TRBJ1-2; no clear D gene. The read ends 3 residues before the CDR3 terminus; that terminus is restored from the germline J gene. In germline, CDR1 is GTSNPN, CDR2 SVGIG (reference sequence). The CDR3 is 12 residues long. Trimming pared 1 base from V and 6 bases from J, leaving 9 bases between.

With respect to this clone: The read falls 3 residues short of the CDR3 end, and the missing part is taken from the germline J gene. The V call is TRBV13, the J call TRBJ1-1, with TRBD1 identical over 8 bases. Germline CDR1 and CDR2: PRHDT and FYEKMQ (reference sequence). The CDR3 is 15 amino acids. V lost 4 bases, J lost 4 bases, and 8 bases stayed unmatched. CDR3 bases read: TGTGCCAGCAGCTACCGACAGGGGTGGGCCACTGAA. Its translation is CASSYRQGWATE. Given in full, the CDR3 is CASSYRQGWATEAFF.

A word on this clone: The CDR3 goes on 3 residues after the read ends, and that part is filled in from the germline J gene. The genes are TRBV11-2 and TRBJ1-5; the D is unclear. The germline CDR1 and CDR2 sequences are SGHAT and FQNNGV. Deletions cut 1 base from V and 9 bases from J, with 13 bases between. This CDR3 is 14 amino acids long. The CDR3 protein is CASSLGRDIWPQHF. The CDR3 bases that were read are TGTGCCAGCAGCTTAGGGCGTGACATTTGGCCC.

As for this clone: The read ends 3 residues early relative to the CDR3; the germline J gene fills the gap. The gene calls are TRBV20-1 and TRBJ2-3; D unclear. The CDR3 is made up of 15 amino acids. Germline assignment: CDR1 DFQATT and CDR2 SNEGSKA (reference sequence). Trimming removed 7 bases from V and 2 bases from J, with 19 bases in between. CDR3 loop: CSVTLPDLVTDTQYF. CDR3 bases read: TGCAGTGTCACCCTTCCCGACTTAGTCACAGATACG.

To note about this clone: The CDR3 is cut off 3 residues early in the read; its end comes from the germline J gene. The V and J genes are TRBV5-1 and TRBJ1-3; 7 bases are a match to TRBD1. Germline CDR1 is SGHRS and CDR2 is YFSETQ. This CDR3 has 17 residues. The V gene end was trimmed by 5 bases and the J gene end by 2 bases; junction bases not matched to a gene: 13. Incomplete CDR3 DNA: TGCGCCAGCAGGGATAGCGCAGGGGGGCTAACTGGAAACACC. Translated: CASRDSAGGLTGNT. The full CDR3 reads CASRDSAGGLTGNTIYF.

For this clone: The CDR3 goes on 3 residues after the read ends, and that part is filled in from the germline J gene. V gene TRBV7-9 combines with J gene TRBJ2-7; 7 positions agree with TRBD1. This CDR3 region has 14 residues. The V segment lost 4 bases and the J segment 3 bases; nucleotides outside the gene matches: 6. Looked up from germline, CDR1 is SEHNR and CDR2 is FQNEAQ (reference sequence). CDR3 DNA (partial): TGTGCCAGCAGCTCGCAACGGGACAGCTACGAG. It specifies CASSSQRDSYE. The CDR3 reads in full as CASSSQRDSYEQYF.

Comment on this clone: Read data end 3 residues before the CDR3 end; the end is taken from the germline J gene. The chain links TRBV30 to TRBJ2-7; 7 bases match TRBD2. Germline V gene sequence: CDR1 GTSNPN, CDR2 SVGIG (reference sequence). With 8 bases clipped from V and 2 bases from J, the junction kept 0 bases outside the gene matches. The CDR3 is 10 amino acids. CDR3 DNA, as far as it was read: TGTGCCGGGGGGGCCTACGAG. Translating gives CAGGAYE. The entire CDR3 protein is CAGGAYEQYF.

About this clone itself: The read is 3 residues too short to cover the CDR3 end, so that end is filled in from the germline J gene. The rearrangement joins TRBV6-4 to TRBJ2-3, with a possible D match to TRBD1 (5 bases). V was clipped by 3 bases and J by 1 base, with 8 bases between them. In germline, CDR1 is MRHNA, CDR2 SNTAGT. The CDR3 consists of 14 residues. CDR3 DNA (partial): TGTGCCAGCAGTGAAAAAGGGGGCACAGATACG. Translation: CASSEKGGTDT. The full-length CDR3 reads as CASSEKGGTDTQYF.

In the case of this clone: Read sequence stops 3 residues before the CDR3 end, and the germline J gene provides the missing end. J is TRBJ2-2 and V is TRBV11-2, with a weak D call TRBD2 (6 bases). The V end was cut by 7 bases, the J end by 4 bases, with 13 bases between. From germline, CDR1 is SGHAT and CDR2 FQNNGV. This CDR3 region has 14 residues. Partial CDR3 DNA: TGTGCCAGCAAACCTTGGAGGGGCACCGGGGAG. It codes for CASKPWRGTGE. The full CDR3 reads CASKPWRGTGELFF.